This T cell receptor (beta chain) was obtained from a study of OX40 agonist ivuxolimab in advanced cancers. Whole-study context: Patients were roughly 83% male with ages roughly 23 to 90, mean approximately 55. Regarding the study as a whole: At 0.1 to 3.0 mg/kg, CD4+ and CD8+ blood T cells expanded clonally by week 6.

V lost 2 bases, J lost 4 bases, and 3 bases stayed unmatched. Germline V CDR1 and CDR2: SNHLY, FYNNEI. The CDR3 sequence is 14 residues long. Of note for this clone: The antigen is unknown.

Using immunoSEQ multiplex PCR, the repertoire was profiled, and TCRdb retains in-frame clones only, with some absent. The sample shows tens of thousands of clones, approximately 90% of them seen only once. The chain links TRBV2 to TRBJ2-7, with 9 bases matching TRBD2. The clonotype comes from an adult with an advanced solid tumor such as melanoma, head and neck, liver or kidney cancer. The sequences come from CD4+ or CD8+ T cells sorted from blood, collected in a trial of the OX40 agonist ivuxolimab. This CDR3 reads CASSENLAGYEQYF. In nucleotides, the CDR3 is TGTGCCAGCAGTGAAAACCTAGCGGGATACGAGCAGTACTTC.